Listed below are T cell receptor beta chains from one sample, sequenced in a study of blood T cell repertoires in COVID-19. Assay used: immunoSEQ multiplex PCR; TCRdb lists only in-frame clones, some missing. The repertoire includes roughly 260,000 clones, around nine tenths of them detected once, and about 9.8% sits in the top ten. The specimen was peripheral blood. These receptors were collected from a man aged 40-50 years who had recovered from COVID-19. Both conserved end residues are part of each CDR3. Each record gives: clone size, D gene, V gene, J gene, CDR3 DNA, CDR3 protein. D genes are given only for firm matches. Clone size is given for some rows only: seen once, a few or many times, or a class if the clone is expanded.

size: -
D: -
V: TRBV4-2
J: TRBJ2-1
DNA: TGTGCCAGCAGCCCCTCCCGGGATGAGCAGTTCTTC
CDR3: CASSPSRDEQFF

size: -
D: -
V: TRBV11-2
J: TRBJ1-3
DNA: TGTGCCAGCAGCTTCTTTCGTTCGGGTAACTCTGACGGAAACACCATATATTTT
CDR3: CASSFFRSGNSDGNTIYF

size: few
D: -
V: TRBV3-1/TRBV3-2
J: TRBJ1-2
DNA: TGTGCCAGCAGCCAGATGACTCTCTCGGGAGGCTACACCTTC
CDR3: CASSQMTLSGGYTF

size: -
D: -
V: TRBV5-8
J: TRBJ2-1
DNA: TGTGCCAGCAGCTTGGGACTAGCCTACAATGAGCAGTTCTTC
CDR3: CASSLGLAYNEQFF

size: -
D: TRBD2
V: TRBV5-6
J: TRBJ2-7
DNA: TGTGCCAGCAGCCCCGGGGGAGGGTTCTTCTACGAGCAGTACTTC
CDR3: CASSPGGGFFYEQYF

size: -
D: -
V: TRBV7-2
J: TRBJ1-2
DNA: TGTGCCAGCAGTTACTCAATCCTGAACTATGGCTACACCTTC
CDR3: CASSYSILNYGYTF

size: -
D: -
V: TRBV6-5
J: TRBJ1-5
DNA: TGTGCCAGCAGAATTACTCTCATGGGCAATCAGCCCCAGCATTTT
CDR3: CASRITLMGNQPQHF

size: -
D: -
V: TRBV4-2
J: TRBJ1-6
DNA: TGTGCCAGCAGCCAAGCGCCGGCCCCAGGCTCCTATAATTCACCCCTCCACTTT
CDR3: CASSQAPAPGSYNSPLHF

size: once
D: -
V: TRBV10-3
J: TRBJ1-2
DNA: TGTGCCGTTAGAGAGGACATGAACTATGGCTACACCTTC
CDR3: CAVREDMNYGYTF

size: -
D: -
V: TRBV9
J: TRBJ1-2
DNA: TGTGCCAGCAGCGTAAATGAGGGATTTAACTATGGCTACACCTTC
CDR3: CASSVNEGFNYGYTF

size: -
D: TRBD1
V: TRBV6-5
J: TRBJ1-1
DNA: TGTGCCGCCAGGGGGCGGAGAACGAACACTGAAGCTTTCTTT
CDR3: CAARGRRTNTEAFF

size: -
D: TRBD2
V: TRBV6-5
J: TRBJ2-5
DNA: TGTGCCAGCAGCCCCCTAGCGGGAGTGGAGACCCAGTACTTC
CDR3: CASSPLAGVETQYF

size: -
D: TRBD2
V: TRBV30
J: TRBJ2-7
DNA: TGTGCCTGGAGTGTAAGGCGGGGGTCCTACGAGCAGTACTTC
CDR3: CAWSVRRGSYEQYF

size: -
D: -
V: TRBV15
J: TRBJ1-2
DNA: TGTGCCACCAGCAGAGGGACACAGGGTTATGGCTACACCTTC
CDR3: CATSRGTQGYGYTF

size: -
D: TRBD1
V: TRBV18
J: TRBJ1-2
DNA: TGTGCCAGCTCACCACGTGAAACAGGGGGCATCGACTATGGCTACACCTTC
CDR3: CASSPRETGGIDYGYTF

size: -
D: -
V: TRBV5-4
J: TRBJ2-5
DNA: TGTGCCAGCAGCACCCTGGGGGGTTACCAAGAGACCCAGTACTTC
CDR3: CASSTLGGYQETQYF

size: -
D: TRBD1
V: TRBV3-1/TRBV3-2
J: TRBJ2-5
DNA: TGTGCCAGCAGCCTTGTGACAGGGAGCCCCAGAGAGACCCAGTACTTC
CDR3: CASSLVTGSPRETQYF

size: -
D: TRBD1
V: TRBV5-4
J: TRBJ1-2
DNA: TGTGCCAGCACCGCACGAACAGGGGGTGGTGGCTACACCTTC
CDR3: CASTARTGGGGYTF